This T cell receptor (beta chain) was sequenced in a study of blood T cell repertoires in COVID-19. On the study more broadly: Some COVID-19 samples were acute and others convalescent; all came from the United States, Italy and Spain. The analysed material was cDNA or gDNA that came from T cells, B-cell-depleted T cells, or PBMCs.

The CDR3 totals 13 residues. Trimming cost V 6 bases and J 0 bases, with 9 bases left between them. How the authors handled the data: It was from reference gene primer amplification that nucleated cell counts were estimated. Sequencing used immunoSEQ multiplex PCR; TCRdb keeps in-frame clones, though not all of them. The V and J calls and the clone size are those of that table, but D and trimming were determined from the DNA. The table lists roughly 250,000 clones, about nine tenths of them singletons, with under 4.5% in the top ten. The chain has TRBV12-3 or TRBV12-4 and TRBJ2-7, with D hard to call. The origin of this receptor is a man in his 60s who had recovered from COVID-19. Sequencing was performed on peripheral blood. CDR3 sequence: CASRSGSSYEQYF. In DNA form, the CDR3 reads TGTGCCAGCAGATCAGGATCCTCCTACGAGCAGTACTTC.